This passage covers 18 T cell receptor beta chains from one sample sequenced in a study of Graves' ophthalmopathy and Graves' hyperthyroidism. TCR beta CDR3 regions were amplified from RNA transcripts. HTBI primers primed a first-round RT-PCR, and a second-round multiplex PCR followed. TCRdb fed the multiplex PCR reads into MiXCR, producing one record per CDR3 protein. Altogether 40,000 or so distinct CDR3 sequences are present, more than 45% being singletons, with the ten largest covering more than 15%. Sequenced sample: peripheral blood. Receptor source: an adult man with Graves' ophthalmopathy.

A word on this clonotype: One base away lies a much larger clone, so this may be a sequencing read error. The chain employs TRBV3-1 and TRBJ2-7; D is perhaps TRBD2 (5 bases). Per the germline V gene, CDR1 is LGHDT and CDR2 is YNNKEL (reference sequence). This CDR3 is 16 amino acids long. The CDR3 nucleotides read TGTGCCAGCAGCCAGGGCCTGGGGAGATTCTCCTACGAGCGGTACTTC. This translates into CASSQGLGRFSYERYF.

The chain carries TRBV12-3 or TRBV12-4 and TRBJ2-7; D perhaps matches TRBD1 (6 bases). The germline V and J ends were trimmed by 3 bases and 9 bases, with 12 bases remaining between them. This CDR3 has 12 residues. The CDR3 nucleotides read TGTGCCAGCAGTTTGCGACAGACAGGGCAGTACTTC. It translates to CASSLRQTGQYF.

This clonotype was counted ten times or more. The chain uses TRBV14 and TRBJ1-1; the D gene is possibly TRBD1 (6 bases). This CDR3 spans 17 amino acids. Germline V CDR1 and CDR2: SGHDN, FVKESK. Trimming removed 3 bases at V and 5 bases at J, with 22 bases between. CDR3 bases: TGTGCCAGCAGCCAGTCTTTGGCCACAGGGATTGAGACTGAAGCTTTCTTT. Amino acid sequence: CASSQSLATGIETEAFF.

The CDR3 DNA follows: TGCAGCGTTGCCCCGGGACAGGGTTGGCGGTGGCAAGAGACCCAGTACTTC. This gives the protein CSVAPGQGWRWQETQYF. The rearrangement uses TRBV29-1 and TRBJ2-5, with 9 bases matching TRBD1. The CDR3 has 17 amino acids. The ends lost 4 bases at V and 2 bases at J; junction bases unmatched: 14. The germline V gene has CDR1 SQVTM and CDR2 ANQGSEA. The complete variable domain, with remaining parts taken from reference TRBV29-1 and TRBJ2-5, reads SAVISQKPSRDICQRGTSLTIQCQVDSQVTMMFWYRQQPGQSLTLIATANQGSEATYESGFVIDKFPISRPNLTFSTLTVSNMSPEDSSIYLCSVAPGQGWRWQETQYFGPGTRLLVL.

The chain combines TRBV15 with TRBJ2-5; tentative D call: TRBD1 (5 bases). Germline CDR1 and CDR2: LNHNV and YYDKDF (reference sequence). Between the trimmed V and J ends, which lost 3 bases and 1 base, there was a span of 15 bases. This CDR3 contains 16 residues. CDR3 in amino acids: CATSREEDRPQETQYF. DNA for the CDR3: TGTGCCACCAGCAGGGAAGAAGACAGACCCCAAGAGACCCAGTACTTC.

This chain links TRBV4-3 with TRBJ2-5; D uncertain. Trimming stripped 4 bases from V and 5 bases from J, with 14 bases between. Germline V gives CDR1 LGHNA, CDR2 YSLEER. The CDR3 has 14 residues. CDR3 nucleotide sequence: TGCGCCAGCAGCCGAGAACGTGGCAGCGAGACCCAGTACTTC. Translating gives CASSRERGSETQYF.

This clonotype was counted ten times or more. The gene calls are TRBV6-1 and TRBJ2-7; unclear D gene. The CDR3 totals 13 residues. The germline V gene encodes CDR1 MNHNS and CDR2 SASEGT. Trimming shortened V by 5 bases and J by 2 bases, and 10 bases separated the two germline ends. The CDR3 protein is CASSTADAYEQYF. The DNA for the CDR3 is TGTGCCAGCAGTACGGCAGATGCCTACGAGCAGTACTTC.

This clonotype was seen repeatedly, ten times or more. CDR3 in DNA: TGCGCCAGCAGCTTTACCCCGGGACAGGGGAATACGCAGTATTTT. Amino acid sequence: CASSFTPGQGNTQYF. This chain links TRBV5-1 with TRBJ2-3, with 10 bases matching TRBD1. Trimming removed 2 bases from V and 7 bases from J; junction bases left unmatched: 7. Germline CDR1 reads SGHRS; CDR2 reads YFSETQ. This CDR3 spans 15 amino acids.

CDR3 in amino acids: CASSEGGGHQETQYF. The CDR3 region has the DNA TGTGCCAGCAGTGAAGGTGGGGGACACCAAGAGACCCAGTACTTC. The chain is built from TRBV25-1 and TRBJ2-5; the D gene could be TRBD1 or TRBD2 (5 bases each). With 2 bases removed from V and 0 bases from J, the gap between germline ends came to 10 bases. The CDR3 extends over 15 amino acids. The V gene's germline CDR1 is MGHDK and CDR2 SYGVNS.

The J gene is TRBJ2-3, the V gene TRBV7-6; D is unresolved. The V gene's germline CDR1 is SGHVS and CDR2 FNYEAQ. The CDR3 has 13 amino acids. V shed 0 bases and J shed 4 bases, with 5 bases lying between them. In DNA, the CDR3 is TGTGCCAGCAGCTTAGCCGCGGCAGATACGCAGTATTTT. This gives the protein CASSLAAADTQYF.

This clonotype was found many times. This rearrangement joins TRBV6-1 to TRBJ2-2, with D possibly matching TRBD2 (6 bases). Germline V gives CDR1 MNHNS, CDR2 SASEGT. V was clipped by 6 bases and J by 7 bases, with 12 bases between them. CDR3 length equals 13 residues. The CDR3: CASSREWIGELFF. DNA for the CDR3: TGTGCCAGCAGCCGGGAGTGGATCGGGGAGCTGTTTTTT.

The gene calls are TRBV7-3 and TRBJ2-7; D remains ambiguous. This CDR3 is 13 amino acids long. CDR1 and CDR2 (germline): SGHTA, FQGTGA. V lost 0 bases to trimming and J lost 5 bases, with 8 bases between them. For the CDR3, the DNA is TGTGCCAGCAGCTTAACGGGGTTGGACGAGCAGTACTTC. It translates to CASSLTGLDEQYF.

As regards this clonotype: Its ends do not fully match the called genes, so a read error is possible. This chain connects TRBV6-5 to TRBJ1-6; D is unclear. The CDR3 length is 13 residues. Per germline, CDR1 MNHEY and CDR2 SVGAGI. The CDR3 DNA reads TGTGTCAGCAGTCTGGACGAGGATTCACTCCTCCACTTT. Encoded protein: CVSSLDEDSLLHF.

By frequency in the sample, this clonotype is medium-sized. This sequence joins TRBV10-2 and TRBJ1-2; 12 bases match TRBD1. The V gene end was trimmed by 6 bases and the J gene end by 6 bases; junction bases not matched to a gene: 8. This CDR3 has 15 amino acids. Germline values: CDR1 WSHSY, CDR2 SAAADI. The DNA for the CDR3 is TGCGCCAGCAGGGACGGGACAGGGGGCGCGGATGGCTACACCTTC. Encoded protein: CASRDGTGGADGYTF.

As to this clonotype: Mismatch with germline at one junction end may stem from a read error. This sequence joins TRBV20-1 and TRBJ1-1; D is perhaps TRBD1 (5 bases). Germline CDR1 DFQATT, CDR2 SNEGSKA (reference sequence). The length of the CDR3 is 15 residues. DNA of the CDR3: TGCAATGCTAGTTTCGGGACGGAACTATGGGCTGAAGCTTTCTTT. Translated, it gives CNASFGTELWAEAFF.

The CDR3 loop reads CASSGQGRGNTIYF. As DNA, the CDR3 is TGTGCCAGCAGTGGACAGGGCCGAGGGAACACCATATATTTT. The chain couples TRBV25-1 to TRBJ1-3, with 7 bases fitting TRBD1. V lost 4 bases, J lost 7 bases, and 7 bases stayed unmatched. The CDR3 runs 14 residues. CDR1 and CDR2 (germline): MGHDK, SYGVNS.

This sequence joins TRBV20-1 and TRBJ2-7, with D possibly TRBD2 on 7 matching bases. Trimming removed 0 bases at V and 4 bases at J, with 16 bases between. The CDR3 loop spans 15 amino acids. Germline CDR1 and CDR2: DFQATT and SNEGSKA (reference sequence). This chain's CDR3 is CSARDEGGGSYEQYF. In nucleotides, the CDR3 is TGCAGTGCTAGAGATGAGGGCGGGGGCAGTTACGAGCAGTACTTC.

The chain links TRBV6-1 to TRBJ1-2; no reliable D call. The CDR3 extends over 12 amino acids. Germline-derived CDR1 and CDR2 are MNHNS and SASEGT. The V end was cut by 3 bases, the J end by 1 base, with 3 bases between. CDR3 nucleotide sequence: TGTGCCAGCAGTGACAGTAACTATGGCTACACCTTC. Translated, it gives CASSDSNYGYTF.